These 15 T cell receptor beta chains originate from one sample sequenced in a study of CD8+ T cells in alopecia areata. Once RNA had been extracted, it was reverse transcribed into cDNA to act as the sequencing template. Assay used: immunoSEQ multiplex PCR; TCRdb lists only in-frame clones, some missing. The data hold 150,000 to 200,000 clones, with 51% observed a single time. The treatment was: oral pan-JAK inhibitor, 5-10 mg twice daily. Sequencing used CD8+ T cells sorted from blood, obtained between weeks 51 and 54, from a patient treated with tofacitinib. The receptors stem from a human donor with alopecia areata.

In this sample, this clone turned up a few times. This sequence joins TRBV4-1 and TRBJ2-2, with 9 bases matching TRBD1. The CDR3 is 16 residues long. Germline CDR1 and CDR2: MGHRA and YSYEKL. J was trimmed by 2 bases and V by 5 bases; bases with no gene match: 6. In nucleotides, the CDR3 is TGCGCCAGCAGCGACCGGGACAGGGAAAACACCGGGGAGCTGTTTTTT. As protein: CASSDRDRENTGELFF.

The chain has TRBV7-9 and TRBJ2-2; tentatively, D is TRBD1 (5 bases). Trimming shortened V by 11 bases and J by 0 bases, and 10 bases separated the two germline ends. Germline lookup yields CDR1 SEHNR and CDR2 FQNEAQ (reference sequence). The CDR3 runs 13 residues. This CDR3 reads CAPGLTNTGELFF. CDR3 DNA: TGTGCCCCAGGGCTTACGAACACCGGGGAGCTGTTTTTT.

The CDR3 region has the DNA TGTGCCAGCCAAGGCCGCTTAGACATTCAGTACTTC. Amino acid sequence: CASQGRLDIQYF. The rearrangement uses TRBV4-2 and TRBJ2-4; D not resolved. Trimming removed 8 bases from V and 8 bases from J, with 13 bases in between. There are 12 residues in the CDR3. Germline loops: CDR1 LGHNA, CDR2 YNFKEQ.

V is TRBV4-1 and J is TRBJ2-1; unclear D gene. Germline assignment: CDR1 MGHRA and CDR2 YSYEKL. The CDR3 runs 15 residues. Trimming removed 2 bases at V and 4 bases at J, with 12 bases between. This chain's CDR3 is CASSQFPLTYNEQFF. As DNA, the CDR3 is TGCGCCAGCAGCCAATTCCCCTTGACATACAATGAGCAGTTCTTC.

This clone was counted many times. The V call is TRBV5-8, the J call TRBJ2-5; possibly TRBD2 for D (6 bases). From germline, CDR1 is SGHTS and CDR2 YDEGEE. The CDR3 totals 12 residues. V shed 4 bases and J shed 12 bases, with 16 bases lying between them. DNA for the CDR3: TGTGCCAGCAGCCCCGAGACTAGAATTGAGTACTTC. It specifies CASSPETRIEYF.

The chain is built from TRBV5-1 and TRBJ2-7; D ambiguous. This CDR3 is 15 amino acids long. With 0 bases removed from V and 3 bases from J, the gap between germline ends came to 13 bases. Per germline, CDR1 SGHRS and CDR2 YFSETQ. CDR3 DNA sequence: TGCGCCAGCAGCTTGGGTTTTCAAGATGACTACGAGCAGTACTTC. Residues: CASSLGFQDDYEQYF.

The rearrangement joins TRBV5-6 to TRBJ2-1, with TRBD1 matching 10 bases. The CDR3 is made up of 15 amino acids. Trimming took 4 bases from V and 7 from J; bases not matched to a gene: 8. Germline V gene lookup returns CDR1 SGHDT and CDR2 YYEEEE. DNA for the CDR3: TGTGCCAGCAGCACGGGACAGGGGATCGGTAATGAGCAGTTCTTC. It encodes CASSTGQGIGNEQFF.

This rearrangement joins TRBV18 to TRBJ2-2, with D uncertain. The V gene's germline CDR1 is KGHSH and CDR2 LQKENI. The CDR3 totals 16 residues. V was trimmed by 2 bases and J by 0 bases, leaving 10 bases between them. CDR3 sequence reads: CASSPRKGPNTGELFF. CDR3 nucleotide sequence: TGTGCCAGCTCACCAAGAAAAGGGCCGAACACCGGGGAGCTGTTTTTT. Looking up the rest from reference TRBV18 and TRBJ2-2 gives the full variable domain: NAGVMQNPRHLVRRRGQEARLRCSPMKGHSHVYWYRQLPEEGLKFMVYLQKENIIDESGMPKERFSAEFPKEGPSILRIQQVVRGDSAAYFCASSPRKGPNTGELFFGEGSRLTVL.

The J gene is TRBJ2-1, the V gene TRBV30; unclear D gene. Germline V gene sequence: CDR1 GTSNPN, CDR2 SVGIG (reference sequence). This CDR3 has 11 amino acids. V dropped 4 bases and J dropped 8 bases, with 9 bases sitting between them. Here the CDR3 reads CAWNFAYEQFF. DNA for the CDR3: TGTGCCTGGAATTTTGCGTATGAGCAGTTCTTC.

The V and J genes are TRBV5-1 and TRBJ2-3, with D possibly TRBD1 on 5 matching bases. Trimming cost V 0 bases and J 1 base, with 9 bases left between them. Germline CDR1 SGHRS, CDR2 YFSETQ. The CDR3 is 15 residues long. The chain's CDR3 is CASSLAKQGTDTQYF. The CDR3 DNA reads as TGCGCCAGCAGCTTGGCCAAACAGGGCACAGATACGCAGTATTTT.

This chain links TRBV7-2 with TRBJ2-1, with 9 nucleotides matching TRBD1. CDR3 length equals 15 residues. CDR1 and CDR2 from the germline V gene are SGHTA and FQGNSA. J gave up 6 bases and V 5 bases, and 8 bases lay outside the gene matches. The CDR3 region is CASSLGQGTINEQFF. CDR3 coding DNA: TGTGCCAGCAGCCTAGGACAGGGGACAATCAATGAGCAGTTCTTC.

The chain recombines TRBV29-1 with TRBJ2-7; D may be TRBD1 (5 bases). Germline values: CDR1 SQVTM, CDR2 ANQGSEA. With 3 bases removed from V and 5 bases from J, the gap between germline ends came to 17 bases. The CDR3 is 14 residues long. The CDR3 loop reads CSVDQGTITDEQYF. The CDR3 DNA reads TGCAGCGTTGATCAGGGTACTATCACGGACGAGCAGTACTTC.

V is TRBV7-8 and J is TRBJ2-1, with D possibly being TRBD1 or TRBD2 (5 bases each). Germline CDR1 reads SGHVS; CDR2 reads FQNEAQ. V lost 5 bases and J lost 0, with 14 bases in between. CDR3 size: 16 residues. This CDR3 is CASSLRGTSSYNEQFF. DNA for the CDR3: TGTGCCAGCAGCCTCAGAGGGACGAGCTCCTACAATGAGCAGTTCTTC.

This clone occurred a few times. The chain uses TRBV9 and TRBJ2-3; TRBD1 matches 9 bases. The V gene end was trimmed by 3 bases and the J gene end by 2 bases; junction bases not matched to a gene: 4. This CDR3 has 15 residues. The germline V gene encodes CDR1 SGDLS and CDR2 YYNGEE. The CDR3 nucleotides are TGTGCCAGCAGCGCCCGACAGGGGGACACAGATACGCAGTATTTT. Translated, it gives CASSARQGDTDTQYF.

This rearrangement joins TRBV27 to TRBJ2-7; 7 nucleotides line up with TRBD1. Trimming at V came to 4 bases and at J to 5 bases, leaving 5 bases not matched to a gene. The germline V gene encodes CDR1 MNHEY and CDR2 SMNVEV (reference sequence). This CDR3 comprises 13 residues. CDR3 bases: TGTGCCAGCAGTTCCGACAGGGAAGACGAGCAGTACTTC. Residues: CASSSDREDEQYF.